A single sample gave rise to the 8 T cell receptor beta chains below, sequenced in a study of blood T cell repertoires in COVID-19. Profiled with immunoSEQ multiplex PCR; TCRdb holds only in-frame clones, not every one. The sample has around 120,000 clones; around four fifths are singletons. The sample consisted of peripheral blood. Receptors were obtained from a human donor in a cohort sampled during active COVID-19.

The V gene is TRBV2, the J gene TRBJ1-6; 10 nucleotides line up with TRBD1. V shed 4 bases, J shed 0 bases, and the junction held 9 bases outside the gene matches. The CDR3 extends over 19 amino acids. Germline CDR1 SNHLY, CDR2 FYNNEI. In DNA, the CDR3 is TGTGCCAGCAGTGGTAGGGACAGGGGTAGGAGCTCCTATAATTCACCCCTCCACTTT. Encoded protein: CASSGRDRGRSSYNSPLHF. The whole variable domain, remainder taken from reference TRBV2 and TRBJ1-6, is EPEVTQTPSHQVTQMGQEVILRCVPISNHLYFYWYRQILGQKVEFLVSFYNNEISEKSEIFDDQFSVERPDGSNFTLKIRSTKLEDSAMYFCASSGRDRGRSSYNSPLHFGNGTRLTVT.

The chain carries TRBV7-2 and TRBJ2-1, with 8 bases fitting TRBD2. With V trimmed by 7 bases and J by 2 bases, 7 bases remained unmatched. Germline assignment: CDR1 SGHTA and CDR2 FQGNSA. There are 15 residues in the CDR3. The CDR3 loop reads CASTAPGGAYNEQFF. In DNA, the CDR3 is TGTGCCAGCACCGCCCCCGGGGGGGCCTACAATGAGCAGTTCTTC.

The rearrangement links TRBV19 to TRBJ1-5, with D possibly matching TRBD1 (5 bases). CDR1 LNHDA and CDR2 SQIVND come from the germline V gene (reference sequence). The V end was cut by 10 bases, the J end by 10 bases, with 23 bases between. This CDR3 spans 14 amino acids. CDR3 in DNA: TGTGCCACTGGGGGGAATGCCCAGACGGCACCCCAGCATTTT. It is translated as CATGGNAQTAPQHF.

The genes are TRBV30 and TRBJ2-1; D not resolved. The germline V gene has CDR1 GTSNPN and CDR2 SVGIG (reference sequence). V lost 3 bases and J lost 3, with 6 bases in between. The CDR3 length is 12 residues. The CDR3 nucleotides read TGTGCCTGGAGCCCAGTCTACAATGAGCAGTTCTTC. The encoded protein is CAWSPVYNEQFF.

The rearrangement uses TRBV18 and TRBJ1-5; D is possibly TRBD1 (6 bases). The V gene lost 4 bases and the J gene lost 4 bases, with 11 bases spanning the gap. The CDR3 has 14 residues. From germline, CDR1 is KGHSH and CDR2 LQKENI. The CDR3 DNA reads TGTGCCAGCTCACGGGACAATGAAAATCAGCCCCAGCATTTT. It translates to CASSRDNENQPQHF.

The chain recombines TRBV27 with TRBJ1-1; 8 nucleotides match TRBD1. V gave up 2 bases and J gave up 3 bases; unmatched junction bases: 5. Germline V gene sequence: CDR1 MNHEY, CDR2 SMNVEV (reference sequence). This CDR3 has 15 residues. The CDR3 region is CASSLAGGGDTEAFF. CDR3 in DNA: TGTGCCAGCAGTTTAGCAGGGGGCGGTGACACTGAAGCTTTCTTT.

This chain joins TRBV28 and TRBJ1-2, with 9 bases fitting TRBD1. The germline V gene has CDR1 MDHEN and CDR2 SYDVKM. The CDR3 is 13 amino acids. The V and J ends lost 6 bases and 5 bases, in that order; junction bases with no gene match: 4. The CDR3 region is CASRAGTGYGYTF. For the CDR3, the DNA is TGTGCCAGCAGGGCCGGGACAGGGTATGGCTACACCTTC.

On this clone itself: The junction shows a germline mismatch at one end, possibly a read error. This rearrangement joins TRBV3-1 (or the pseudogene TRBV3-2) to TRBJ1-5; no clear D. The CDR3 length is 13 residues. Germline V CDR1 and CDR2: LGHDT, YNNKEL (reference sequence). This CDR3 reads CASSPDGNRPQHF. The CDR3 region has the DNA TGTGCCAGCAGCCCGGACGGGAATCGGCCCCAGCATTTT.